These T cell receptor beta chains were read from a single sample in a study of blood T cell repertoires in COVID-19. Clones were read by immunoSEQ multiplex PCR, and TCRdb kept only the in-frame ones, dropping some. The top ten hold roughly 4% of the sample, which has over 200,000 clones, 88% seen once. Material: peripheral blood. The receptors were sampled from a man in his sixties who had recovered from COVID-19. The CDR3 runs from the conserved cysteine through the conserved F or W. Fields, in order: D gene, clone size, J gene, V gene, CDR3 protein, CDR3 DNA. A D gene is named only where the DNA matches it firmly. Size values are once, few and many counts, or a class for expanded clones, and some rows have none.

.	.	TRBJ2-6	TRBV10-3	CAISTGPGANVLTF	TGTGCCATCAGTACAGGGCCTGGGGCCAACGTCCTGACTTTC
.	few	TRBJ1-4	TRBV6-1	CASIPKVGTNEKLFF	TGTGCCAGCATTCCAAAGGTCGGGACTAATGAAAAACTGTTTTTT
TRBD1	.	TRBJ1-2	TRBV5-4	CASSPNAGGTGASNYGYTF	TGTGCCAGCAGCCCAAACGCCGGAGGGACAGGAGCTTCCAACTATGGCTACACCTTC
TRBD1	.	TRBJ1-1	TRBV5-1	CASSLMTGAVNTEAFF	TGCGCCAGCAGCTTAATGACAGGGGCCGTGAACACTGAAGCTTTCTTT
TRBD2	.	TRBJ2-5	TRBV6-7	CASSYSTSGGEETQYF	TGTGCCAGCAGTTACTCGACTAGCGGGGGGGAAGAGACCCAGTACTTC
.	.	TRBJ2-6	TRBV3-1/TRBV3-2	CASSQVSGANVLTF	TGTGCCAGCAGCCAAGTGAGTGGGGCCAACGTCCTGACTTTC
.	.	TRBJ2-1	TRBV12-3/TRBV12-4	CASSPDSYNEQFF	TGTGCCAGCAGTCCGGACAGCTACAATGAGCAGTTCTTC
.	.	TRBJ1-2	TRBV14	CASSQAAANYGYTF	TGTGCCAGCAGCCAAGCCGCAGCTAACTATGGCTACACCTTC
TRBD2	.	TRBJ2-5	TRBV3-1/TRBV3-2	CASSRTSQETQYF	TGTGCCAGCAGCAGGACTAGCCAAGAGACCCAGTACTTC
.	.	TRBJ2-3	TRBV2	CASREDVTDTQYF	TGTGCCAGCAGGGAGGACGTTACAGATACGCAGTATTTT
TRBD1	.	TRBJ1-1	TRBV6-5	CASSYDLRGQDTEAFF	TGTGCCAGCAGTTACGATTTAAGGGGGCAGGACACTGAAGCTTTCTTT
.	.	TRBJ2-1	TRBV7-3	CASSPSGANEQFF	TGTGCCAGCAGCCCCTCCGGAGCGAATGAGCAGTTCTTC
.	.	TRBJ2-2	TRBV27	CASSLWAGTNTGELFF	TGTGCCAGCAGTTTATGGGCAGGGACTAACACCGGGGAGCTGTTTTTT
TRBD1	.	TRBJ1-1	TRBV18	CASSVVGGAEAFF	TGTGCCAGCTCCGTCGTAGGGGGCGCTGAAGCTTTCTTT
.	.	TRBJ1-6	TRBV27	CASSLASSYNSPLHF	TGTGCCAGCAGTTTGGCAAGCTCCTATAATTCACCCCTCCACTTT
TRBD1	few	TRBJ1-2	TRBV7-9	CASSLWGRTGKSGYGYTF	TGTGCCAGCAGCTTATGGGGCAGGACAGGAAAATCAGGTTATGGCTACACCTTC
TRBD2	.	TRBJ2-1	TRBV5-4	CASSSGVAGNEQFF	TGTGCCAGCAGCTCGGGAGTAGCGGGGAATGAGCAGTTCTTC
.	.	TRBJ2-1	TRBV7-8	CASSPRGKTTAEEQFF	TGTGCCAGCAGCCCCCGGGGAAAGACTACGGCGGAGGAGCAGTTCTTC
.	.	TRBJ2-7	TRBV2	CASSEDRTYEQYF	TGTGCCAGCAGTGAAGATCGTACCTACGAGCAGTACTTC
TRBD1	once	TRBJ1-4	TRBV7-9	CASSSPLGTGAEKLFF	TGTGCCAGCAGCTCACCCCTCGGGACAGGGGCTGAAAAACTGTTTTTT
.	.	TRBJ2-5	TRBV4-2	CASSQENLNSETQYF	TGTGCCAGCAGCCAGGAGAATTTGAATTCGGAGACCCAGTACTTC
.	few	TRBJ2-7	TRBV6-5	CASSYSGSRYEQYF	TGTGCCAGCAGTTACTCGGGCAGTCGCTACGAGCAGTACTTC
.	.	TRBJ2-2	TRBV12-3/TRBV12-4	CASSITGPGELFF	TGTGCCAGCAGTATAACAGGGCCCGGGGAGCTGTTTTTT
.	few	TRBJ2-3	TRBV7-9	CASSLATASTDTQYF	TGTGCCAGCAGCTTAGCTACAGCTAGCACAGATACGCAGTATTTT
TRBD1	.	TRBJ2-5	TRBV7-3	CASSSQGAQGETQYF	TGTGCCAGCAGCTCACAGGGGGCGCAGGGAGAGACCCAGTACTTC
TRBD2	.	TRBJ2-1	TRBV13	CASSGETSGGPYNEQFF	TGTGCCAGCAGCGGAGAAACTAGCGGGGGGCCGTACAATGAGCAGTTCTTC
TRBD1	.	TRBJ2-7	TRBV6-6	CASTPGQPNEQYF	TGTGCCAGCACACCGGGACAGCCTAACGAGCAGTACTTC
TRBD1	.	TRBJ2-7	TRBV9	CASSVEGTGKSGEQYF	TGTGCCAGCAGCGTAGAAGGGACAGGGAAGTCTGGCGAGCAGTACTTC
.	.	TRBJ1-6	TRBV12-2	CASRLVIRTGDWNSPLHF	TGTGCAAGTCGCTTAGTGATACGGACAGGGGATTGGAATTCACCCCTCCACTTT
TRBD1	.	TRBJ1-2	TRBV2	CASSSRTGTAGYTF	TGTGCCAGCAGTTCGAGGACAGGGACGGCCGGCTACACCTTC
TRBD2	.	TRBJ2-3	TRBV9	CASSVSTSGAPSTDTQYF	TGTGCCAGCAGCGTATCAACTAGCGGGGCGCCTAGCACAGATACGCAGTATTTT
TRBD1	once	TRBJ1-2	TRBV5-6	CASSQDRGLGYTF	TGTGCCAGCAGTCAGGACAGGGGGCTTGGCTACACCTTC
.	.	TRBJ1-1	TRBV4-2	CASSLTGNTEAFF	TGTGCCAGCAGCCTGACGGGAAACACTGAAGCTTTCTTT
TRBD1	few	TRBJ1-5	TRBV6-1	CASSEVGQLNQPQHF	TGTGCCAGCAGTGAAGTGGGACAGCTCAATCAGCCCCAGCATTTT
TRBD1	.	TRBJ1-2	TRBV5-1	CASSVSQGEGYTF	TGCGCCAGCAGCGTTTCACAGGGGGAAGGCTACACCTTC
.	.	TRBJ1-2	TRBV6-5	CASSLRSPNYGYTF	TGTGCCAGCAGCCTTCGGAGTCCTAACTATGGCTACACCTTC
TRBD1	.	TRBJ2-1	TRBV5-1	CASSLLSGQGTNEQFF	TGCGCCAGCAGCTTGTTGTCGGGACAGGGCACCAATGAGCAGTTCTTC
TRBD2	.	TRBJ2-7	TRBV6-2/TRBV6-3	CASSTGTSLYEQYF	TGTGCCAGCAGTACTGGGACTAGTCTGTACGAGCAGTACTTC
TRBD2	.	TRBJ2-3	TRBV29-1	CSVPSGGRADTQYF	TGCAGCGTTCCTAGCGGGGGCCGCGCGGATACGCAGTATTTT
.	.	TRBJ2-7	TRBV6-2/TRBV6-3	CASSYGQSQIDEQYF	TGTGCCAGCAGCTATGGACAGTCTCAAATCGACGAGCAGTACTTC
.	.	TRBJ2-7	TRBV19	CASSTDQIGGEQYF	TGTGCCAGTAGTACGGACCAAATCGGGGGCGAGCAGTACTTC
.	few	TRBJ2-7	TRBV18	CASSPFDNYEQYF	TGTGCCAGCTCACCATTCGACAACTACGAGCAGTACTTC
.	.	TRBJ2-7	TRBV6-6	CASSYQLPSSYEQYF	TGTGCCAGCAGTTACCAACTTCCGAGCTCCTACGAGCAGTACTTC
TRBD2	.	TRBJ2-1	TRBV18	CASSPTTGGTTYNEQFF	TGTGCCAGCTCACCTACCACGGGGGGGACGACCTACAATGAGCAGTTCTTC
.	.	TRBJ2-7	TRBV2	CASSVRLNSYEQYF	TGTGCCAGCAGTGTCAGGCTTAACTCCTACGAGCAGTACTTC
TRBD2	.	TRBJ2-7	TRBV18	CASSPRGGVVSYEQYF	TGTGCCAGCTCACCACGGGGAGGGGTGGTCTCCTACGAGCAGTACTTC
TRBD2	.	TRBJ2-7	TRBV27	CASSLYGGTYEQYF	TGTGCCAGCAGTTTATACGGGGGGACGTACGAGCAGTACTTC
TRBD1	.	TRBJ1-2	TRBV6-1	CASSEFPGGITF	TGTGCCAGCAGTGAATTCCCAGGGGGCATTACCTTC
.	.	TRBJ2-2	TRBV11-3	CASSLDFAGELFF	TGTGCCAGCAGCTTAGATTTCGCCGGGGAGCTGTTTTTT
.	.	TRBJ1-1	TRBV6-5	CASSYSPLADTEAFF	TGTGCCAGCAGTTACTCCCCTCTGGCAGACACTGAAGCTTTCTTT
TRBD1	once	TRBJ1-6	TRBV15	CATSRDPQLTGGSSPLHF	TGTGCCACCAGCAGAGATCCCCAACTTACAGGGGGCTCTTCACCCCTCCACTTT
.	.	TRBJ2-6	TRBV6-1	CASSEYTSGANVLTF	TGTGCCAGCAGTGAGTACACATCTGGGGCCAACGTCCTGACTTTC
.	.	TRBJ1-1	TRBV2	CASTIEGDTEAFF	TGTGCCAGCACGATCGAAGGGGACACTGAAGCTTTCTTT
TRBD2	.	TRBJ2-3	TRBV6-1	CASREGLAGMNTQYF	TGTGCCAGCAGGGAAGGACTAGCGGGGATGAATACGCAGTATTTT